A selection of T cell receptor beta chains follows, all from one sample in a study of cytomegalovirus exposure and HLA in healthy donors. TCRdb keeps only in-frame clones here, not all; method: immunoSEQ multiplex PCR. There are 72,000 or so clones in the sample; 75% to 80% occur only once, and about 8% lies in the top ten. Sequenced: PBMCs. The source is a man between 18 and 35 years old in good health and CMV-seropositive. CDR3s leave out the opening cysteine and the closing phenylalanine or tryptophan.

v_gene	j_gene	CDR3aa
TRBV19	TRBJ1-2	ASSIDRGYGYT
TRBV30	TRBJ2-1	AWSGSGIEQF
TRBV19	TRBJ1-1	ASSTRDRMAEAF
TRBV14	TRBJ1-1	ASSQDRQGSTEAF
TRBV5-6	TRBJ2-7	ASSLGGYYEQY
TRBV30	TRBJ2-7	AWNRGYEQY
TRBV2	TRBJ2-7	ASCFSTESRRY
TRBV7-3	TRBJ2-1	ASSPRSGNEQF
TRBV6-1	TRBJ1-4	ASSRDRKLF
TRBV4-2	TRBJ1-2	ASNHDRGGYT
TRBV5-6	TRBJ1-1	ASYPRRF
TRBV2	TRBJ2-7	ASRGRSSYEQY
TRBV6-5	TRBJ1-5	ASSSNSNQPQH
TRBV2	TRBJ1-5	ASSGDLGNQPQH
TRBV29-1	TRBJ1-1	SVEDRVHVTEAF
TRBV30	TRBJ2-4	ALTGLWNRNIQY